The 20 T cell receptor beta chains listed next were all sequenced from one sample in a study of T-cell reconstitution after alpha-beta-depleted transplantation in children. Library preparation (for TCRbeta) was performed with unique molecular identifiers. TCRdb reprocessed the PCR reads with MiXCR, giving one entry per CDR3 protein. The sample lists some 590,000 distinct CDR3 sequences; about 10% were seen once. Sequenced material: PBMCs from the stem cell graft donor, taken from the stem cell graft. Receptors were obtained from a human donor who donated a stem cell graft to a child with acute myeloid leukemia.

The chain has TRBV21-1 and TRBJ2-3; the DNA was not used to check the table's D call, TRBD2. TRBV21-1 is a pseudogene. The CDR3 has 23 amino acids. DNA for the CDR3: TGTGCCAGCAGCAAAGGGGGACGGCGACCATGCTTACCCGGTTGGGGGTGGCTGGATACGCAGTATTTT. Translation: CASSKGGRRPCLPGWGWLDTQYF.

The chain joins TRBV29-1 to TRBJ2-5, with D unclear. CDR3 size: 13 residues. Germline loops: CDR1 SQVTM, CDR2 ANQGSEA. V lost 7 bases, J lost 1 base, and 13 bases lay in between. The CDR3 here is CSALAASQETQYF. CDR3 DNA sequence: TGCAGCGCCCTGGCGGCTAGCCAAGAGACCCAGTACTTC.

This clonotype was detected a few times. V usage is TRBV9 and J usage is TRBJ2-4; 11 nucleotides line up with TRBD1. Germline-derived CDR1 and CDR2 are SGDLS and YYNGEE. The CDR3 loop spans 18 amino acids. After removal of 0 bases from V and 8 bases from J, the junction contained 13 bases not matched to a gene. The DNA of the CDR3 is TGTGCCAGCAGCGTAGATCCCCCGGGACAGGGGGGTAACGACATTCAGTACTTC. Amino acids: CASSVDPPGQGGNDIQYF.

This clonotype was found a few times. This rearrangement joins TRBV4-1 to TRBJ2-2, with TRBD2 matching 7 bases. The CDR3 totals 16 residues. V lost 1 base and J lost 0; bases outside the gene matches: 2. The germline V gene has CDR1 MGHRA and CDR2 YSYEKL. The CDR3 nucleotides read TGCGCCAGCAGCCAAGTTCTAGCGGCGAACACCGGGGAGCTGTTTTTT. It specifies CASSQVLAANTGELFF.

This clonotype has a handful of counts. The V gene is TRBV27, the J gene TRBJ2-1; TRBD2 matches 9 bases. There are 19 residues in the CDR3. From germline, CDR1 is MNHEY and CDR2 SMNVEV (reference sequence). J was trimmed by 0 bases and V by 5 bases; bases with no gene match: 14. CDR3 nucleotide sequence: TGTGCCAGCAGTCCATCAACCCACAGCGGGAGGAGCTCCTACAATGAGCAGTTCTTC. Its protein product is CASSPSTHSGRSSYNEQFF.

V gene TRBV11-3 combines with J gene TRBJ2-1; D remains ambiguous. CDR3 length: 14 residues. V dropped 5 bases and J dropped 3 bases, with 11 bases sitting between them. Germline V CDR1 and CDR2: SGHNT, YENEEA. The CDR3 DNA is TGTGCCAGCAGCCGAGCCGGAGACTACAATGAGCAGTTCTTC. This encodes CASSRAGDYNEQFF.

The chain couples TRBV5-5 to TRBJ2-1, with D perhaps matching TRBD2 (5 bases). The germline V gene has CDR1 SGHKS and CDR2 YYEKEE (reference sequence). CDR3 size: 14 residues. Trimming pared 2 bases from V and 5 bases from J, leaving 11 bases between. In DNA, the CDR3 is TGTGCCAGCAGCTTTTACGGACTCGACAATGAGCAGTTCTTC. Translating it yields CASSFYGLDNEQFF.

This clonotype was seen more than once but under ten times. The chain is built from TRBV27 and TRBJ1-1, with D perhaps matching TRBD1 (5 bases). V lost 3 bases to trimming and J lost 7 bases, with 15 bases between them. Germline values: CDR1 MNHEY, CDR2 SMNVEV (reference sequence). The CDR3 extends over 14 amino acids. DNA of the CDR3: TGTGCCAGCAGTTTCAATGGGGGTTTCAGTGAAGCTTTCTTT. This gives the protein CASSFNGGFSEAFF.

The rearrangement links TRBV11-2 to TRBJ2-7; 9 bases map to TRBD2. Germline trimming cut 2 bases from V and 3 bases from J; bases unmatched to any gene: 14. This CDR3 has 18 amino acids. Per germline, CDR1 SGHAT and CDR2 FQNNGV. The CDR3 here is CASSLPSGNYPRSYEQYF. The CDR3 DNA reads as TGTGCCAGCAGCTTACCTAGCGGGAACTACCCGCGAAGCTACGAGCAGTACTTC.

This chain links TRBV7-3 with TRBJ2-2, with 7 bases fitting TRBD1. The length of the CDR3 is 14 residues. V lost 6 bases and J lost 3; bases outside the gene matches: 4. Germline loops: CDR1 SGHTA, CDR2 FQGTGA. The CDR3 region has the DNA TGTGCCAGCAGACGGGACAGCGACACCGGGGAGCTGTTTTTT. Its translation: CASRRDSDTGELFF.

This clonotype showed up many times. The chain has TRBV7-3 and TRBJ2-1; 11 bases align to TRBD2. The CDR3 is made up of 16 amino acids. V gave up 4 bases and J gave up 5 bases; unmatched junction bases: 7. Germline V gene sequence: CDR1 SGHTA, CDR2 FQGTGA. As DNA, the CDR3 is TGTGCCAGCAGCTCCGTGGAACTAGCGGGAGACAATGAGCAGTTCTTC. It encodes CASSSVELAGDNEQFF.

As to this clonotype: One junction end does not reproduce the germline sequence, and a read error may be involved. The genes are TRBV20-1 and TRBJ2-1; possibly TRBD2 for D (7 bases). CDR3 length: 15 residues. Germline V gene sequence: CDR1 DFQATT, CDR2 SNEGSKA (reference sequence). The CDR3 nucleotides read TGCAGTGCTGAGGGGGGGAGCACTAGCGTCGATGAGCAGGTCTTC. This encodes CSAEGGSTSVDEQVF.

This clonotype occurred many times. The chain carries TRBV20-1 and TRBJ2-2, with 8 bases aligning to TRBD2. The germline V gene has CDR1 DFQATT and CDR2 SNEGSKA (reference sequence). Losses at the gene ends were 3 bases for V and 4 bases for J; bases not matched to a gene: 10. This CDR3 is 16 amino acids long. CDR3 nucleotides: TGCAGTGCTAGGGGGGTAGCGGGAAGTACCACCGGGGAGCTGTTTTTT. Translation: CSARGVAGSTTGELFF.

This clonotype occurred many times. The chain links TRBV12-3 or TRBV12-4 to TRBJ1-6; D is unresolved. The CDR3 spans 16 residues. V lost 3 bases and J 0 bases, leaving 9 bases between the germline ends. The CDR3 loop reads CASSFPQSSYNSPLHF. The DNA for the CDR3 is TGTGCCAGCAGTTTCCCACAGAGCTCCTATAATTCACCCCTCCACTTT.

This clonotype has just a few counts. This rearrangement joins TRBV12-3 or TRBV12-4 to TRBJ2-2; D is possibly TRBD2 (6 bases). This CDR3 is built from 14 residues. V lost 3 bases, J lost 5 bases, and 10 bases lay in between. The CDR3 DNA follows: TGTGCCAGCAGTTTCAGCCGGGAGACCGGGGAGCTGTTTTTT. Its protein product is CASSFSRETGELFF.

In regard to this clonotype: A much larger clone differs from this one at a single base, so this may be a read error. This chain uses TRBV4-2 with TRBJ2-4; 8 nucleotides agree with TRBD1. The germline V gene has CDR1 LGHNA and CDR2 YNFKEQ. This CDR3 region has 15 residues. CDR3 sequence (DNA): TGTTCCAGCAGCCAAGCTGCCCGACAGGGGAACATTCAGTACTTC. Amino acids: CSSSQAARQGNIQYF.

Ten or more counts support this clonotype. This chain links TRBV4-1 with TRBJ1-1; D might be TRBD1 (5 bases). CDR1 is MGHRA and CDR2 is YSYEKL in the germline V gene. V dropped 3 bases and J dropped 1 base, with 12 bases sitting between them. The CDR3 spans 15 residues. In DNA, the CDR3 is TGCGCCAGCAGCCACCCTGGGACGGGGAACACTGAAGCTTTCTTT. This codes for CASSHPGTGNTEAFF.

In this sample, this clonotype turned up a few times. The chain has TRBV20-1 and TRBJ2-1; no reliable D call. CDR1 and CDR2 (germline): DFQATT, SNEGSKA (reference sequence). V was trimmed by 3 bases and J by 4 bases, leaving 16 bases between them. The CDR3 is 15 residues long. Written as DNA, the CDR3 is TGCAGTGCTAGCCGATTGTCGATCCAGTACAATGAGCAGTTCTTC. It yields the protein CSASRLSIQYNEQFF.

This rearrangement joins TRBV12-3 or TRBV12-4 to TRBJ2-1; 10 nucleotides agree with TRBD1. V was pared by 6 bases and J by 8 bases, with 13 bases of the junction left unmatched. The CDR3 covers 16 residues. CDR3 region: CASRSTDRGRTDEQFF. CDR3 bases: TGTGCCAGCAGGAGCACTGACAGGGGGCGAACTGATGAGCAGTTCTTC.

To note about this clonotype: Just one base apart from a much larger clone, this may be a read error. The chain carries TRBV12-3 or TRBV12-4 and TRBJ2-6, with D possibly being TRBD2 (5 bases). Trimming removed 7 bases at V and 15 bases at J, with 19 bases between. CDR3 length: 13 amino acids. The CDR3 loop reads CASNLGEDFNLTF. DNA of the CDR3: TGTGCCAGCAACCTGGGAGAGGACTTCAACCTGACTTTC.